One sample yielded the 26 T cell receptor beta chains listed below, sequenced in a study of glioma-infiltrating T cells. Amplification of TCR alpha and beta CDR3 regions from RNA used iRepertoire nested multiplex PCR. In TCRdb, the multiplex PCR reads were re-called with MiXCR into one record per CDR3 protein. Of over 120,000 distinct CDR3 sequences in the sample, 30% to 40% were seen once. Input material: glioma tissue, nonneoplastic brain tissue, or PBMCs (not recorded which). These receptors all come from a human donor with low-grade glioma or glioblastoma, undergoing nonglioma brain surgery, or in good health (not recorded which).

The rearrangement joins TRBV27 to TRBJ1-6; D not resolved. V shed 5 bases and J shed 8 bases, with 13 bases lying between them. This CDR3 is built from 14 residues. CDR1 and CDR2 (germline): MNHEY, SMNVEV (reference sequence). In nucleotides, the CDR3 is TGTGCCAGCAGTATGACGACGGGAGATTCACCCCTCCACTTT. Protein sequence: CASSMTTGDSPLHF.

The chain carries TRBV6-2 or TRBV6-3 and TRBJ2-7, with 10 bases identical to TRBD2. Looked up from germline, CDR1 is MNHEY and CDR2 is SVGEGT. The CDR3 runs to 17 residues. J was trimmed by 0 bases and V by 0 bases; bases with no gene match: 5. CDR3 sequence (DNA): TGTGCCAGCAGTTACTCGATGGCTAGCGGGAGCTCCTACGAGCAGTACTTC. Encoded protein: CASSYSMASGSSYEQYF.

The chain combines TRBV12-3 or TRBV12-4 with TRBJ1-1, with 9 bases aligning to TRBD1. With 4 bases clipped from V and 3 bases from J, the junction kept 3 bases outside the gene matches. This CDR3 region has 14 residues. In DNA form, the CDR3 reads TGTGCCAGCAGTTCAGGACAGGGGCACACTGAAGCTTTCTTT. It specifies CASSSGQGHTEAFF.

Of note for this clonotype: One end of the junction fails to match germline, which may point to a read error. This rearrangement joins TRBV10-2 to TRBJ2-7; 10 bases fit TRBD1. CDR3 length: 15 amino acids. The germline V gene has CDR1 WSHSY and CDR2 SAAADI. Here the CDR3 DNA reads TGTGCCACAGACTCCGGGACAGGGGAGCTTGGCGAGCAGTACTTC. Residues: CATDSGTGELGEQYF.

The gene calls are TRBV14 and TRBJ2-3; 14 nucleotides line up with TRBD2. Unmatched junction bases numbered 1, after V lost 1 base and J lost 4 bases. This CDR3 is built from 16 residues. The germline V gene encodes CDR1 SGHDN and CDR2 FVKESK. The CDR3 spells CASSQGTSGRSDTQYF. The CDR3 region has the DNA TGTGCCAGCAGCCAAGGGACTAGCGGGAGGTCAGATACGCAGTATTTT.

The chain employs TRBV15 and TRBJ1-1; D is uncertain. From germline, CDR1 is LNHNV and CDR2 YYDKDF (reference sequence). V lost 3 bases and J 4 bases, leaving 9 bases between the germline ends. The CDR3 is made up of 13 amino acids. The CDR3 sequence is CATSRLGSTEAFF. DNA for the CDR3: TGTGCCACCAGCAGGTTGGGCTCCACTGAAGCTTTCTTT.

Only a few counts were recorded for this clonotype. The J gene is TRBJ1-1, the V gene TRBV2; D ambiguous. Germline CDR1 is SNHLY and CDR2 is FYNNEI. The germline V and J ends were trimmed by 11 bases and 11 bases, with 21 bases remaining between them. This CDR3 region has 12 residues. The DNA of the CDR3 is TGTGCCTCTCACCGTAACCCCGAGGAGGCTTTCTTT. Amino acid sequence: CASHRNPEEAFF.

This clonotype was counted between two and nine times. The V call is TRBV7-2, the J call TRBJ1-1; no definite D call. V shed 4 bases and J shed 1 base, with 7 bases lying between them. From germline, CDR1 is SGHTA and CDR2 FQGNSA. This CDR3 region has 13 residues. In nucleotides, the CDR3 is TGTGCCAGCAGCTCCCAGCGGAACACTGAAGCTTTCTTT. Translation: CASSSQRNTEAFF.

This clonotype was seen a handful of times. The genes are TRBV28 and TRBJ1-2; D gene ambiguous. CDR1 MDHEN and CDR2 SYDVKM come from the germline V gene. V lost 5 bases to trimming and J lost 3 bases, with 13 bases between them. The CDR3 is 14 residues long. The CDR3 DNA reads TGTGCCAGCAGTCTACCCCTTGGGGACTATGGCTACACCTTC. Amino acids: CASSLPLGDYGYTF.

The chain is built from TRBV4-1 and TRBJ1-1; D is perhaps TRBD1 (5 bases). The CDR3 is 14 amino acids. The germline CDR1 and CDR2 sequences are MGHRA and YSYEKL. The V end lost 1 base, the J end lost 6 bases, and 12 bases lay between the germline ends. CDR3 bases: TGCGCCAGCAGCCAAGGGCTTCGGGGACCTGAAGCTTTCTTT. Translating it yields CASSQGLRGPEAFF.

This chain uses TRBV2 with TRBJ1-1, with D uncertain. The CDR3 spans 12 residues. CDR1 is SNHLY, CDR2 FYNNEI, per germline. V dropped 10 bases and J dropped 1 base, with 10 bases sitting between them. CDR3 nucleotides: TGTGCCACTGGAGGACGGAACACTGAAGCTTTCTTT. Translated: CATGGRNTEAFF.

This chain uses TRBV4-1 with TRBJ1-5; no clear D gene. V was shortened by 4 bases and J by 0 bases, with 10 bases between the two germline ends. CDR3 size: 15 residues. Germline lookup yields CDR1 MGHRA and CDR2 YSYEKL. DNA of the CDR3: TGCGCCAGCAGCCCCGGACCGAGTAGCAATCAGCCCCAGCATTTT. It codes for CASSPGPSSNQPQHF.

The chain is built from TRBV20-1 and TRBJ2-3; 10 positions match TRBD2. Germline CDR1 is DFQATT and CDR2 is SNEGSKA (reference sequence). The CDR3 runs to 14 residues. With 4 bases clipped from V and 1 base from J, the junction kept 2 bases outside the gene matches. CDR3 region: CSANLAGGTDTQYF. The CDR3 DNA is TGCAGTGCTAACCTAGCGGGGGGCACAGATACGCAGTATTTT.

The chain carries TRBV6-8 and TRBJ1-5; 9 bases line up with TRBD1. J gave up 3 bases and V 4 bases, and 13 bases lay outside the gene matches. This CDR3 is built from 18 residues. Germline-derived CDR1 and CDR2 are MNHGY and SAAAGT. CDR3 nucleotides: TGTGCCAGCAGTTTTCTGGACTCCCGGGACAGGGTCAATCAGCCCCAGCATTTT. This gives the protein CASSFLDSRDRVNQPQHF.

J is TRBJ2-5 and V is TRBV7-2; D gene uncertain. The germline V gene has CDR1 SGHTA and CDR2 FQGNSA. The CDR3 spans 14 residues. V shed 5 bases and J shed 0 bases, with 10 bases lying between them. The DNA for the CDR3 is TGTGCCAGCAGCCGCTCCGGGTACCAAGAGACCCAGTACTTC. This gives the protein CASSRSGYQETQYF.

There are a few counts of this clonotype. The genes are TRBV3-1 and TRBJ2-1; 7 bases are shared with TRBD1. Germline CDR1 and CDR2: LGHDT and YNNKEL (reference sequence). This CDR3 contains 15 residues. The V and J ends lost 4 bases and 4 bases, in that order; junction bases with no gene match: 7. The CDR3 nucleotides read TGTGCCAGCAGCCCGAGACAGGGCGTATACAATGAGCAGTTCTTC. Its translation: CASSPRQGVYNEQFF.

V is TRBV18 and J is TRBJ2-5; TRBD1 might be the D (5 bases). Trimming left V 4 bases short and J 5 bases short, with 8 bases between. Germline CDR1 reads KGHSH; CDR2 reads LQKENI. The CDR3 consists of 12 residues. CDR3: CASSRNRETQYF. The CDR3 bases are TGTGCCAGCTCACGAAACAGGGAGACCCAGTACTTC.

This clonotype was recorded at least ten times. The chain combines TRBV20-1 with TRBJ2-7, with 12 bases matching TRBD2. CDR3 length: 15 amino acids. Trimming at V came to 6 bases and at J to 4 bases, leaving 10 bases not matched to a gene. The germline gives CDR1 DFQATT, CDR2 SNEGSKA (reference sequence). The CDR3 loop reads CSAPRLAGVSYEQYF. The CDR3, as DNA: TGCAGTGCGCCAAGACTAGCGGGAGTCTCATACGAGCAGTACTTC.

The chain recombines TRBV2 with TRBJ2-3, with 13 bases lining up with TRBD2. The CDR3 covers 16 residues. Looked up from germline, CDR1 is SNHLY and CDR2 is FYNNEI. After removal of 11 bases from V and 4 bases from J, the junction contained 12 bases not matched to a gene. The CDR3 reads CAGLGRGLAGSDTQYF. DNA for the CDR3: TGTGCCGGATTGGGCAGGGGACTAGCGGGGTCAGATACGCAGTATTTT.

This chain joins TRBV20-1 and TRBJ2-5; D unclear. The germline CDR1 and CDR2 sequences are DFQATT and SNEGSKA (reference sequence). Trimming removed 6 bases from V and 4 bases from J, with 15 bases in between. The CDR3 length is 13 residues. The CDR3 here is CSAQDVALETQYF. CDR3 nucleotides: TGCAGTGCCCAAGACGTGGCCTTAGAGACCCAGTACTTC.

V gene TRBV7-9 combines with J gene TRBJ2-5; D not certain. Germline values: CDR1 SEHNR, CDR2 FQNEAQ (reference sequence). The germline V and J ends were trimmed by 2 bases and 1 base, with 11 bases remaining between them. The length of the CDR3 is 15 residues. The CDR3 sequence is CASSLNSIPQETQYF. The CDR3 DNA reads TGTGCCAGCAGCTTAAACTCGATCCCCCAAGAGACCCAGTACTTC.

The rearrangement uses TRBV6-1 and TRBJ1-2; 7 nucleotides align to TRBD1. The CDR3 runs to 14 residues. J was trimmed by 2 bases and V by 5 bases; bases with no gene match: 5. Germline CDR1 is MNHNS and CDR2 is SASEGT. CDR3 loop: CASSPTGTNYGYTF. CDR3 nucleotide sequence: TGTGCCAGCAGTCCGACAGGGACCAACTATGGCTACACCTTC.

This sequence joins TRBV20-1 and TRBJ2-7, with D perhaps matching TRBD1 or TRBD2 (5 bases each). The CDR3 is made up of 12 amino acids. Between the trimmed V and J ends, which lost 4 bases and 5 bases, there was a span of 12 bases. CDR1 and CDR2 from the germline V gene are DFQATT and SNEGSKA (reference sequence). CDR3 loop: CSAKPGLNEQYF. CDR3 coding DNA: TGCAGTGCTAAACCGGGGCTCAACGAGCAGTACTTC.

The V gene is TRBV7-9, the J gene TRBJ2-7; D ambiguous. Trimming left V 6 bases short and J 3 bases short, with 18 bases between. The CDR3 runs to 15 residues. The germline V gene encodes CDR1 SEHNR and CDR2 FQNEAQ (reference sequence). CDR3 amino acids: CASSSPGPALYEQYF. Written as DNA, the CDR3 is TGTGCCAGCAGTTCTCCCGGACCTGCCCTCTACGAGCAGTACTTC. The whole variable domain, remainder taken from reference TRBV7-9 and TRBJ2-7, is DTGVSQNPRHKITKRGQNVTFRCDPISEHNRLYWYRQTLGQGPEFLTYFQNEAQLEKSRLLSDRFSAERPKGSFSTLEIQRTEQGDSAMYLCASSSPGPALYEQYFGPGTRLTVT.

This clonotype was found many times. J is TRBJ2-3 and V is TRBV27, with 7 nucleotides matching TRBD2. The CDR3 extends over 14 amino acids. Germline CDR1 MNHEY, CDR2 SMNVEV (reference sequence). The V and J ends lost 5 bases and 5 bases, in that order; junction bases with no gene match: 7. CDR3 DNA sequence: TGTGCCAGCAGTCTACGGACTAGGATAGATACGCAGTATTTT. As protein: CASSLRTRIDTQYF.

This rearrangement joins TRBV20-1 to TRBJ2-7, with a tentative D call TRBD1 (5 bases). V lost 1 base to trimming and J lost 2 bases, with 12 bases between them. The CDR3 has 14 amino acids. Germline-derived CDR1 and CDR2 are DFQATT and SNEGSKA (reference sequence). DNA of the CDR3: TGCAGTGCTAGAGTCCGGACATTGGCCTACGAGCAGTACTTC. It translates to CSARVRTLAYEQYF.